Presented here are 13 T cell receptor beta chains from one specimen sequenced in a study of CD4 T cells in relation to SARS-CoV-2 and coronaviruses. The unexposed donors gave CD4+ T cells in about 2011-2018, prior to COVID-19. After roughly ten days of culture, CD4+ T cells were isolated. No antigens are known for them. The assay was immunoSEQ multiplex PCR, and TCRdb's table has in-frame clones only and misses some. The sample lists 25,000 to 30,000 clones; 74% were seen once. What was sequenced was CD4+ T cells from PBMCs, cultured in vitro. Receptors originate from a human donor in good health.

The chain links TRBV11-2 to TRBJ2-3; 8 bases agree with TRBD2. Unmatched junction bases numbered 7, after V lost 6 bases and J lost 2 bases. CDR3 length: 15 amino acids. Germline CDR1 and CDR2: SGHAT and FQNNGV. CDR3 region: CASSPWREDTDTQYF. The CDR3 nucleotides read TGTGCCAGCAGTCCCTGGCGGGAGGACACAGATACGCAGTATTTT.

The chain couples TRBV10-3 to TRBJ2-1, with 16 bases fitting TRBD2. The CDR3 consists of 12 residues. Germline values: CDR1 ENHRY, CDR2 SYGVKD. V lost 10 bases and J lost 13; bases outside the gene matches: 4. CDR3 region: CATGLAGGLQFF. In DNA form, the CDR3 reads TGTGCCACGGGACTAGCGGGAGGGCTACAGTTCTTC.

This clone was detected only once. The chain combines TRBV5-4 with TRBJ2-7; the D gene is possibly TRBD1 (6 bases). This CDR3 has 13 residues. In germline, CDR1 is SGHNT, CDR2 YYREEE (reference sequence). Between the trimmed V and J ends, which lost 4 bases and 3 bases, there was a span of 11 bases. CDR3 bases: TGTGCCAGCAGCCAACAGGGCGTCTACGAGCAGTACTTC. Translating it yields CASSQQGVYEQYF.

This clone was counted a few times. The rearrangement joins TRBV4-1 to TRBJ2-7; no definite D call. The germline gives CDR1 MGHRA, CDR2 YSYEKL. The length of the CDR3 is 14 residues. The V end was cut by 6 bases, the J end by 5 bases, with 17 bases between. CDR3 protein: CASRPENRVDEQYF. CDR3 in DNA: TGCGCCAGCAGGCCGGAGAATAGGGTCGACGAGCAGTACTTC.

The V call is TRBV11-3, the J call TRBJ2-7; no firm D call. Per germline, CDR1 SGHNT and CDR2 YENEEA. This CDR3 region has 15 residues. The V end was cut by 6 bases, the J end by 0 bases, with 15 bases between. The chain's CDR3 is CASSRVGRSSYEQYF. The CDR3 DNA is TGTGCCAGCAGTCGCGTCGGACGGAGCTCCTACGAGCAGTACTTC.

This clone was seen more than once but under ten times. V is TRBV5-5 and J is TRBJ2-1; D not resolved. The germline gives CDR1 SGHKS, CDR2 YYEKEE (reference sequence). Trimming pared 4 bases from V and 0 bases from J, leaving 11 bases between. The CDR3 totals 15 residues. Here the CDR3 reads CASSPWQDSYNEQFF. CDR3 in DNA: TGTGCCAGCAGCCCCTGGCAGGACTCCTACAATGAGCAGTTCTTC.

This clone has only a few counts. CDR3 protein: CASSQVKQVNEQFF. CDR3 nucleotide sequence: TGTGCCAGCAGCCAAGTTAAGCAGGTCAATGAGCAGTTCTTC. The V gene is TRBV3-1 (or the pseudogene TRBV3-2), the J gene TRBJ2-1; D is unclear. The CDR3 sequence is 14 residues long. V lost 1 base and J 6 bases, leaving 10 bases between the germline ends. The germline gives CDR1 LGHDT, CDR2 YNNKEL (reference sequence).

V usage is TRBV2 and J usage is TRBJ1-2, with 8 bases that match TRBD1. Unmatched junction bases numbered 4, after V lost 2 bases and J lost 2 bases. Germline CDR1 and CDR2: SNHLY and FYNNEI. The CDR3 runs to 15 residues. The CDR3 coding sequence is TGTGCCAGCAGTGAACAGGGGGCCAAGAACTATGGCTACACCTTC. Its protein is CASSEQGAKNYGYTF.

V gene TRBV6-5 combines with J gene TRBJ1-2; a weak D match, TRBD1 (5 bases). The V end lost 6 bases, the J end lost 7 bases, and 12 bases lay between the germline ends. Looked up from germline, CDR1 is MNHEY and CDR2 is SVGAGI. The CDR3 extends over 12 amino acids. CDR3 sequence: CASSRESGGYTF. The CDR3, as DNA: TGTGCCAGCAGCAGGGAATCGGGTGGCTACACCTTC.

This clone came up a few times. V usage is TRBV10-3 and J usage is TRBJ2-2; 8 nucleotides line up with TRBD1. The CDR3 loop spans 14 amino acids. CDR1 ENHRY and CDR2 SYGVKD come from the germline V gene. The V and J ends lost 5 bases and 6 bases, in that order; junction bases with no gene match: 5. The CDR3 loop reads CAISTGGSAGELFF. The CDR3 DNA follows: TGTGCCATCAGTACAGGGGGTTCGGCCGGGGAGCTGTTTTTT.

This clone occurred once. The chain links TRBV6-5 to TRBJ2-7; TRBD2 matches at 8 bases. Germline trimming cut 10 bases from V and 3 bases from J; bases unmatched to any gene: 8. Germline loops: CDR1 MNHEY, CDR2 SVGAGI. This CDR3 has 13 amino acids. DNA for the CDR3: TGTGCCAATTCAGCGGGGGAAGACTACGAGCAGTACTTC. As protein: CANSAGEDYEQYF.

This clone was observed a few times. The V gene is TRBV2, the J gene TRBJ2-2; D gene ambiguous. The CDR3 has 16 residues. The V gene's germline CDR1 is SNHLY and CDR2 FYNNEI. Trimming removed 2 bases from V and 6 bases from J, with 16 bases in between. The CDR3 loop reads CASSERSTFSSGELFF. As DNA, the CDR3 is TGTGCCAGCAGTGAACGGAGCACCTTTTCGTCCGGGGAGCTGTTTTTT. Combining the CDR3 with reference TRBV2 and TRBJ2-2 gives the whole variable domain EPEVTQTPSHQVTQMGQEVILRCVPISNHLYFYWYRQILGQKVEFLVSFYNNEISEKSEIFDDQFSVERPDGSNFTLKIRSTKLEDSAMYFCASSERSTFSSGELFFGEGSRLTVL.

The chain is built from TRBV19 and TRBJ2-7; TRBD2 might be the D (5 bases). The V end was cut by 3 bases, the J end by 4 bases, with 10 bases between. The CDR3 consists of 13 residues. Per germline, CDR1 LNHDA and CDR2 SQIVND (reference sequence). CDR3 region: CASSMAEGYEQYF. CDR3 DNA: TGTGCCAGTAGTATGGCTGAGGGTTACGAGCAGTACTTC. Looking up the rest from reference TRBV19 and TRBJ2-7 gives the full variable domain: DGGITQSPKYLFRKEGQNVTLSCEQNLNHDAMYWYRQDPGQGLRLIYYSQIVNDFQKGDIAEGYSVSREKKESFPLTVTSAQKNPTAFYLCASSMAEGYEQYFGPGTRLTVT.